A selection of T cell receptor beta chains follows, all from one sample in a study of early T cells in non-severe SARS-CoV-2 infection. From the 5' RACE reads, TCRdb called clonotypes with MiXCR, one entry per CDR3 protein. The repertoire has about 60,000 distinct CDR3 sequences, around 10% of them found once; the top ten carry around 17%. The sequenced material came from whole blood. The receptors come from an adult who was a healthcare worker with PCR-confirmed SARS-CoV-2 infection or an uninfected control (not recorded which). The CDR3 runs from the conserved cysteine through the conserved F or W. The D gene is left open where the match is weak. Clone size is shown for a subset of rows, as once, few, many or a class of expanded clone.

V gene,CDR3 length,clone size,J gene,D gene,CDR3 protein,CDR3 DNA
TRBV6-5,14,many,TRBJ2-7,.,CASRAGQRPYEQYF,TGTGCCAGCAGAGCGGGACAGAGACCTTACGAGCAGTACTTC
TRBV28,16,.,TRBJ2-7,TRBD1,CTSSLWIGTGDYEQYF,TGTACCAGCAGTTTATGGATTGGGACAGGGGACTACGAGCAGTACTTC
TRBV19,15,few,TRBJ1-2,TRBD1,CASSIGPTGLYGYTF,TGTGCCAGTAGTATAGGCCCGACAGGGTTGTATGGCTACACCTTC
TRBV9,14,.,TRBJ2-1,TRBD2,CASSPGTSTSEQFF,TGTGCCAGCAGCCCCGGGACTAGTACGAGTGAGCAGTTCTTC
TRBV29-1,13,many,TRBJ2-3,.,CSVGRQNTDTQYF,TGCAGCGTTGGTCGCCAGAACACAGATACGCAGTATTTT
TRBV20-1,14,many,TRBJ2-7,TRBD2,CSARDRAGEYEQYF,TGCAGTGCTAGAGACAGGGCGGGGGAGTACGAGCAGTACTTC
TRBV7-2,16,many,TRBJ2-2,.,CASSLMGRTNTGELFF,TGTGCCAGCAGCTTAATGGGCAGGACGAACACCGGGGAGCTGTTTTTT
TRBV10-3,13,.,TRBJ2-7,TRBD2,CAISGTSGNEQYF,TGTGCCATCAGTGGGACTAGCGGGAACGAGCAGTACTTC
TRBV7-2,15,.,TRBJ2-7,TRBD2,CASSPGTSGNYEQYF,TGTGCCAGCAGCCCGGGGACTAGCGGGAACTACGAGCAGTACTTC
TRBV24-1,18,many,TRBJ2-6,TRBD1,CATSDPNTGVSGANVLTF,TGTGCCACCAGTGATCCAAACACAGGGGTCTCCGGGGCCAACGTCCTGACTTTC
TRBV11-3,15,many,TRBJ2-1,TRBD2,CASSHRGGGYNEQFF,TGTGCCAGCAGCCATCGGGGGGGCGGATACAATGAGCAGTTCTTC
TRBV20-1,13,many,TRBJ2-7,.,CSARDRSGYEQYF,TGCAGTGCTAGAGATCGAAGCGGATACGAGCAGTACTTC
TRBV29-1,14,.,TRBJ2-5,TRBD1,CSVAPPGTEETQYF,TGCAGCGTTGCCCCCCCCGGGACAGAAGAGACCCAGTACTTC
TRBV7-9,14,many,TRBJ2-1,.,CASSLVGGDNEQFF,TGTGCCAGCAGCTTAGTAGGCGGCGACAATGAGCAGTTCTTC
TRBV18,13,many,TRBJ2-3,.,CASSPPLADTQYF,TGTGCCAGCTCACCACCGCTAGCAGATACGCAGTATTTT
TRBV5-6,13,many,TRBJ2-2,.,CASSLRGPGELFF,TGTGCCAGCAGCTTGAGGGGCCCTGGGGAGCTGTTTTTT
TRBV7-2,17,many,TRBJ1-5,.,CASSPGTDLHSNQPQHF,TGTGCCAGCAGCCCTGGAACAGATTTGCATAGCAATCAGCCCCAGCATTTT
TRBV29-1,11,many,TRBJ1-2,TRBD1,CSVGQGSGYTF,TGCAGCGTTGGACAGGGAAGCGGCTACACCTTC
TRBV20-1,12,few,TRBJ1-5,.,CSARRGLEPQHF,TGCAGTGCTAGGAGGGGCCTAGAGCCCCAGCATTTT
TRBV4-3,12,.,TRBJ2-7,.,CASSQDDRKQYF,TGCGCCAGCAGCCAAGATGACAGAAAGCAGTACTTC
TRBV12-3/TRBV12-4,16,.,TRBJ2-1,.,CASKPRVGYHYNEQFF,TGTGCCAGCAAGCCCCGGGTAGGGTACCACTACAATGAGCAGTTCTTC
TRBV5-5,15,few,TRBJ2-5,.,CASSPGAEYQETQYF,TGTGCCAGCAGCCCGGGGGCAGAGTACCAAGAGACCCAGTACTTC
TRBV28,11,many,TRBJ2-7,.,CASSLWYEQYF,TGTGCCAGCAGTTTATGGTACGAGCAGTACTTC
TRBV18,14,few,TRBJ1-2,.,CASSPLHRDSGYTF,TGTGCCAGCTCACCACTACACAGGGACTCTGGCTACACCTTC
TRBV6-1,14,.,TRBJ1-4,.,CATSRGRENEKLFF,TGTGCCACGTCCCGGGGCAGGGAGAATGAAAAACTGTTTTTT
TRBV9,15,.,TRBJ2-2,.,CASSANPSTRGELFF,TGTGCCAGCAGCGCGAACCCTAGTACCAGGGGGGAGCTGTTTTTT
TRBV7-6,16,many,TRBJ2-1,TRBD2,CASSLRRTSVYNEQFF,TGTGCCAGCAGCTTACGCCGGACTAGCGTTTACAATGAGCAGTTCTTC
TRBV7-2,14,few,TRBJ2-7,TRBD2,CASSLGLAGDEQYF,TGTGCCAGCAGCTTAGGACTAGCGGGAGACGAGCAGTACTTC
TRBV7-6,15,few,TRBJ2-2,.,CASSFGPPDTGELFF,TGTGCCAGCAGCTTCGGCCCCCCCGACACCGGGGAGCTGTTTTTT
TRBV7-2,14,few,TRBJ1-1,TRBD1,CASGRDRGRAEAFF,TGTGCCAGCGGACGGGACAGGGGTAGAGCTGAAGCTTTCTTT
TRBV6-2/TRBV6-3,13,many,TRBJ1-1,.,CASTDGLPTEAFF,TGTGCCAGCACCGACGGACTGCCCACTGAAGCTTTCTTT
TRBV2,13,few,TRBJ1-2,TRBD1,CASRVGQDYGYTF,TGTGCCAGCAGGGTAGGACAGGACTATGGCTACACCTTC
TRBV12-3/TRBV12-4,13,many,TRBJ2-7,TRBD2,CASLAGGKLRQYF,TGTGCCAGCCTAGCGGGAGGAAAACTTCGGCAGTACTTC
TRBV3-1,17,few,TRBJ2-7,TRBD2,CASSQVPAGAGKVEQYF,TGTGCCAGCAGCCAAGTTCCTGCGGGAGCGGGTAAAGTCGAGCAGTACTTC
TRBV7-8,16,few,TRBJ2-7,TRBD1,CASSLARDRAFYEQYF,TGTGCCAGCAGCTTAGCCCGGGACAGGGCTTTCTACGAGCAGTACTTC
TRBV28,12,.,TRBJ2-7,.,CASSFYRSGQYF,TGTGCCAGCAGTTTCTATAGGTCGGGGCAGTACTTC
TRBV3-1,15,many,TRBJ2-2,TRBD2,CASSPQLAGAGELFF,TGTGCCAGCAGCCCCCAGCTAGCGGGAGCCGGGGAGCTGTTTTTT
TRBV14,17,many,TRBJ1-1,.,CASSQGLRGRENTEAFF,TGTGCCAGCAGCCAAGGCTTAAGGGGCCGTGAAAACACTGAAGCTTTCTTT
TRBV20-1,14,.,TRBJ2-1,TRBD1,CSAPWDRGRDEQFF,TGCAGTGCCCCCTGGGACAGGGGGCGCGATGAGCAGTTCTTC
TRBV5-1,15,many,TRBJ2-7,.,CASSGDQRFSYEQYF,TGCGCCAGCAGCGGGGACCAGCGGTTCTCCTACGAGCAGTACTTC
TRBV20-1,13,few,TRBJ2-5,TRBD1,CSAPGQGGKTQYF,TGCAGTGCCCCTGGACAGGGCGGAAAGACCCAGTACTTC
TRBV28,14,.,TRBJ2-7,.,CASSEARTGYEQYF,TGTGCCAGCAGCGAAGCCCGGACCGGCTACGAGCAGTACTTC
TRBV7-3,16,few,TRBJ2-2,.,CASSLLPTVNTGELFF,TGTGCCAGCAGCTTATTGCCGACAGTTAACACCGGGGAGCTGTTTTTT
TRBV12-3/TRBV12-4,17,many,TRBJ2-3,TRBD2,CASSQLAGGPGTDTQYF,TGTGCCAGCAGCCAACTAGCGGGAGGGCCCGGCACAGATACGCAGTATTTT
TRBV7-9,12,few,TRBJ1-6,.,CASSRRDTPLHF,TGTGCCAGCAGCCGCCGGGACACACCCCTCCACTTT
TRBV6-4,18,many,TRBJ2-1,TRBD2,CASSRAGTSGRAVGEQFF,TGTGCCAGCAGCCGAGCCGGGACTAGCGGGAGGGCCGTGGGTGAGCAGTTCTTC
TRBV7-9,16,.,TRBJ1-3,.,CASSPAGRSLGNTIYF,TGTGCCAGCAGCCCTGCGGGGCGCTCTCTGGGAAACACCATATATTTT
TRBV7-2,16,many,TRBJ2-3,TRBD2,CASSLVGTSSTDTQYF,TGTGCCAGCAGCTTAGTGGGGACTAGCAGCACAGATACGCAGTATTTT
TRBV28,12,many,TRBJ1-5,.,CASSLTHQPQHF,TGTGCCAGCAGTTTGACGCATCAGCCCCAGCATTTT
TRBV9,16,.,TRBJ2-1,TRBD1,CASSLGQGVSYNEQFF,TGTGCCAGCAGCTTAGGACAGGGGGTCTCCTACAATGAGCAGTTCTTC
TRBV5-4,13,.,TRBJ2-3,.,CASNDFWGDTQYF,TGTGCCAGCAACGATTTCTGGGGGGATACGCAGTATTTT
TRBV4-1,16,few,TRBJ1-1,.,CASSRAQEALNTEAFF,TGCGCCAGCAGCCGTGCGCAGGAGGCCCTGAACACTGAAGCTTTCTTT
TRBV27,12,.,TRBJ2-7,.,CASRRTTYEQYF,TGTGCCAGCAGAAGGACAACCTACGAGCAGTACTTC
TRBV16,15,many,TRBJ1-2,.,CASSQSLGVDYGYTF,TGTGCCAGCAGCCAATCGTTGGGGGTGGACTATGGCTACACCTTC
TRBV6-2/TRBV6-3,14,.,TRBJ2-5,.,CASSRWTNQETQYF,TGTGCCAGCAGCCGCTGGACAAATCAAGAGACCCAGTACTTC
TRBV28,16,.,TRBJ2-7,TRBD2,CASSPPGDSGRGRQYF,TGTGCCAGCAGTCCTCCGGGGGATAGCGGGAGAGGTCGGCAGTACTTC
TRBV11-3,17,many,TRBJ2-3,TRBD1,CASSERGGRGATDTQYF,TGTGCCAGCAGCGAACGAGGGGGCCGAGGGGCCACAGATACGCAGTATTTT
TRBV14,15,many,TRBJ2-5,TRBD2,CASSPNLAGLKTQYF,TGTGCCAGCAGCCCCAATCTAGCGGGATTGAAGACCCAGTACTTC
TRBV11-2,15,few,TRBJ2-1,TRBD2,CASSLTGGPYNEQFF,TGTGCCAGCAGCTTAACGGGAGGCCCATACAATGAGCAGTTCTTC